This T cell receptor beta chain was found in a study of blood T cells in healthy people across ages. The study drew donors from healthy Caucasian individuals in Russia aged about 6 to 90. The CDR3 is 14 amino acids. In germline, CDR1 is SGHRS, CDR2 YFSETQ. The germline V and J ends were trimmed by 1 base and 6 bases, with 14 bases remaining between them. A few counts support this clonotype. Next came a second PCR, run for roughly 7 to 12 cycles, which used a sample-barcoded 5' primer along with a J-beta primer mix. One entry per CDR3 protein results from TCRdb running MiXCR on the 5' RACE reads. The data hold about 1.1 million distinct CDR3 sequences, with roughly two fifths observed a single time.

The sample comprised blood. The rearrangement links TRBV5-1 to TRBJ2-7, with D uncertain. This receptor was taken from a man aged 18 to 30 in good health. CDR3 in DNA: TGCGCCAGCAGCTTGTCGGGCACCTCCACCGAGCAGTACTTC. Translation gives CASSLSGTSTEQYF.